The clone carrying this TCR beta chain was observed at least ten times. What it recognizes is unknown. The data were taken from a study of CD8+CD57+ T cells in acquired aplastic anemia. Overall study: DNA recovered from sorted CD4+ and CD8+ cells had a mean of around 3.2 ug. Study results and limitations: Patients and controls were found to share some 30 CD8+ CDR3 sequences. Statistical testing detected no significant gap in CD8+ Simpson's diversity between patients and controls.

Those patients picked for sequencing had displayed CD8+CD57+ cell expansion on flow cytometry. Looked up from germline, CDR1 is MNHEY and CDR2 is SVGEGT. The CDR3 loop spans 18 amino acids. V lost 0 bases and J 3 bases, leaving 21 bases between the germline ends. Genomic DNA templated the TCR beta VDJ and CDR3 profiling. TCRdb called the reads again in MiXCR, with one record for every CDR3 protein. The sample has approximately 190,000 distinct CDR3 sequences; approximately 48% are singletons. The J gene is TRBJ2-7, the V gene TRBV6-2 or TRBV6-3; D gene unclear. The clonotype was recovered from a human donor with aplastic anemia. Sequencing was performed on sorted CD4+, CD8+, or CD8+CD57+ T cells (not recorded which) from PBMCs. CDR3 coding DNA: TGTGCCAGCAGTTACTCGTCAGCGTGGGCCGGGTTCGACTACGAGCAGTACTTC. Translation gives CASSYSSAWAGFDYEQYF.